The 20 T cell receptor beta chains reported below all come from one sample, sequenced in a study of blood T cell repertoires in COVID-19. Using immunoSEQ multiplex PCR, the repertoire was profiled, and TCRdb retains in-frame clones only, with some absent. The table has about 150,000 clones, around three quarters seen once. Sequenced sample: peripheral blood. The receptor source for this set is a man aged 50-59 years with active or convalescent COVID-19.

Only one count was recorded for this clone. V gene TRBV28 combines with J gene TRBJ1-4, with D tentatively TRBD1 (6 bases). The CDR3 sequence is 17 residues long. V lost 7 bases to trimming and J lost 6 bases, with 24 bases between them. Germline CDR1 MDHEN, CDR2 SYDVKM. CDR3 sequence: CASTFAHRAGKDEKLFF. CDR3 sequence (DNA): TGTGCCAGCACCTTCGCTCACAGGGCAGGCAAGGATGAAAAACTGTTTTTT.

The chain links TRBV10-3 to TRBJ1-1; D is possibly TRBD1 (5 bases). Germline V gene sequence: CDR1 ENHRY, CDR2 SYGVKD. The CDR3 extends over 14 amino acids. With 2 bases removed from V and 3 bases from J, the gap between germline ends came to 10 bases. The CDR3 sequence: CAISEGDSYTEAFF. CDR3 DNA sequence: TGTGCCATCAGTGAGGGAGACAGTTACACTGAAGCTTTCTTT.

The CDR3 nucleotides read TGTGCCAGTAGTATAATAGCGGGACGGGGGCAGTTCTTC. The encoded protein is CASSIIAGRGQFF. This chain links TRBV19 with TRBJ2-1; 8 bases fit TRBD2. CDR3 length: 13 residues. Germline CDR1 LNHDA, CDR2 SQIVND (reference sequence). V shed 2 bases and J 12 bases; nucleotides not matched to a gene: 6.

The gene calls are TRBV6-5 and TRBJ2-1, with 8 nucleotides matching TRBD2. Germline-derived CDR1 and CDR2 are MNHEY and SVGAGI. With 4 bases clipped from V and 6 bases from J, the junction kept 2 bases outside the gene matches. CDR3 length equals 13 residues. The CDR3 sequence is CASSSGTSNEQFF. CDR3 in DNA: TGTGCCAGCAGTTCCGGGACTAGCAATGAGCAGTTCTTC.

The chain is built from TRBV28 and TRBJ2-5, with D perhaps matching TRBD1 (5 bases). Deletions cut 6 bases from V and 7 bases from J, with 12 bases between. Germline CDR1 is MDHEN and CDR2 is SYDVKM. The CDR3 runs 12 residues. The CDR3: CASSSGLRTQYF. The CDR3 nucleotides read TGTGCCAGCAGCTCAGGGCTACGGACCCAGTACTTC.

V and J are TRBV28 and TRBJ2-1, with 7 bases fitting TRBD2. V was clipped by 5 bases and J by 2 bases; unmatched bases: 9. Germline CDR1 is MDHEN and CDR2 is SYDVKM. The CDR3 totals 16 residues. The CDR3: CASSPQERGAYNEQFF. CDR3 nucleotides: TGTGCCAGCAGTCCACAAGAGCGGGGCGCCTACAATGAGCAGTTCTTC.

The V gene is TRBV11-3, the J gene TRBJ2-7; TRBD2 aligns across 7 bases. The CDR3 spans 12 residues. Per germline, CDR1 SGHNT and CDR2 YENEEA. The J segment lost 7 bases and the V segment lost 5 bases, leaving 5 bases of the junction unmatched. The CDR3: CASSPGAGEQYF. CDR3 nucleotide sequence: TGTGCCAGCAGCCCCGGAGCGGGGGAGCAGTACTTC.

The chain recombines TRBV3-1 (or the pseudogene TRBV3-2) with TRBJ2-1; 8 nucleotides agree with TRBD1. Trimming took 5 bases from V and 2 from J; bases not matched to a gene: 5. Germline CDR1 reads LGHDT; CDR2 reads YNNKEL (reference sequence). This CDR3 is built from 15 residues. CDR3 bases: TGTGCCAGCAGCTGGGGGACAGGTACCTACAATGAGCAGTTCTTC. Protein product: CASSWGTGTYNEQFF.

This clone was detected once. This chain joins TRBV9 and TRBJ1-1; D is possibly TRBD1 (6 bases). This CDR3 comprises 15 residues. Per germline, CDR1 SGDLS and CDR2 YYNGEE. V was pared by 1 base and J by 3 bases, with 13 bases between. CDR3 in DNA: TGTGCCAGCAGCGTATCACCAGGGGCCTACACTGAAGCTTTCTTT. This encodes CASSVSPGAYTEAFF.

This chain connects TRBV6-7 to TRBJ2-3; D not certain. TRBV6-7 counts as an open reading frame of uncertain function. Between the trimmed V and J ends, which lost 2 bases and 1 base, there was a span of 7 bases. The CDR3 runs 14 residues. CDR3 nucleotides: TGTGCCAGCAGTTACAAGCGCCGCACAGATACGCAGTATTTT. Translated, it gives CASSYKRRTDTQYF.

The chain links TRBV7-3 to TRBJ2-7, with a tentative D call TRBD1 (6 bases). Germline-derived CDR1 and CDR2 are SGHTA and FQGTGA. Trimming shortened V by 5 bases and J by 6 bases, and 14 bases separated the two germline ends. There are 13 residues in the CDR3. The CDR3 spells CASSPSGVGEQYF. The CDR3 coding sequence is TGTGCCAGCAGCCCATCAGGGGTGGGCGAGCAGTACTTC.

V gene TRBV19 combines with J gene TRBJ1-5; 8 bases agree with TRBD1. J lost 1 base, V lost 5 bases, and 4 bases had no gene match. This CDR3 contains 15 residues. The germline V gene encodes CDR1 LNHDA and CDR2 SQIVND (reference sequence). The CDR3 bases are TGTGCCAGTAGTGCAGGGGGCCCGAGCAATCAGCCCCAGCATTTT. Encoded protein: CASSAGGPSNQPQHF.

CDR3 in DNA: TGTGCCAGTAGTATAGCCGAGGGAGAGACCCAGTACTTC. Translation: CASSIAEGETQYF. V and J are TRBV19 and TRBJ2-5, with D perhaps matching TRBD2 (5 bases). V lost 1 base and J 4 bases, leaving 7 bases between the germline ends. This CDR3 has 13 amino acids. In germline, CDR1 is LNHDA, CDR2 SQIVND (reference sequence). The full variable domain, in which reference TRBV19 and TRBJ2-5 provide the parts outside the CDR3, is DGGITQSPKYLFRKEGQNVTLSCEQNLNHDAMYWYRQDPGQGLRLIYYSQIVNDFQKGDIAEGYSVSREKKESFPLTVTSAQKNPTAFYLCASSIAEGETQYFGPGTRLLVL.

The rearrangement links TRBV15 to TRBJ2-1; possibly TRBD2 for D (7 bases). V was shortened by 8 bases and J by 9 bases, with 23 bases between the two germline ends. The CDR3 is 15 residues long. CDR1 and CDR2 (germline): LNHNV, YYDKDF (reference sequence). CDR3 amino acids: CATSPSGWGGREQFF. The DNA of the CDR3 is TGTGCCACCTCACCTAGCGGATGGGGGGGCCGTGAGCAGTTCTTC.

The V call is TRBV28, the J call TRBJ1-1, with a weak D call TRBD1 (5 bases). V was clipped by 8 bases and J by 4 bases, with 23 bases between them. CDR3 length equals 16 residues. CDR1 and CDR2 from the germline V gene are MDHEN and SYDVKM. The CDR3 sequence is CASSRTGGRSSTEAFF. In nucleotides, the CDR3 is TGTGCCAGCTCCCGCACGGGGGGTCGGAGTTCCACTGAAGCTTTCTTT.

The chain couples TRBV18 to TRBJ2-1, with D perhaps TRBD1 (5 bases). The V and J ends lost 4 bases and 4 bases respectively, with 11 bases between them. CDR1 and CDR2 (germline): KGHSH, LQKENI. The CDR3 is made up of 14 amino acids. CDR3 region: CASSQRQQYNEQFF. The CDR3 coding sequence is TGTGCCAGCTCACAAAGACAGCAGTACAATGAGCAGTTCTTC.

This rearrangement joins TRBV9 to TRBJ2-1, with D perhaps matching TRBD2 (5 bases). Deletions cut 5 bases from V and 7 bases from J, with 13 bases between. This CDR3 region has 13 residues. Germline V gene sequence: CDR1 SGDLS, CDR2 YYNGEE. The DNA for the CDR3 is TGTGCCAGCAGACGAACCCCGGGGAATGAGCAGTTCTTC. Encoded protein: CASRRTPGNEQFF.

This chain joins TRBV11-3 and TRBJ1-1; D may be TRBD1 (6 bases). V lost 1 base and J lost 6, with 12 bases in between. Per the germline V gene, CDR1 is SGHNT and CDR2 is YENEEA. The CDR3 is made up of 14 amino acids. The CDR3 is CASSLGGGHAEAFF. In DNA, the CDR3 is TGTGCCAGCAGCTTAGGCGGGGGGCATGCTGAAGCTTTCTTT.

Many counts were recorded for this clone. This chain connects TRBV7-2 to TRBJ1-3; TRBD1 matches at 8 bases. Germline V gives CDR1 SGHTA, CDR2 FQGNSA. V shed 0 bases and J 7 bases; nucleotides not matched to a gene: 8. The CDR3 sequence is 16 residues long. The CDR3 DNA follows: TGTGCCAGCAGCTTAGCGCCGGGGACAGGCTGGAACACCATATATTTT. It yields the protein CASSLAPGTGWNTIYF.

V gene TRBV6-5 combines with J gene TRBJ1-2, with D possibly TRBD1 on 6 matching bases. This CDR3 is 13 amino acids long. The ends were cut back, 5 bases at V and 6 bases at J, with 13 bases in the middle. CDR1 is MNHEY, CDR2 SVGAGI, per germline. The CDR3 coding sequence is TGTGCCAGCAGTCGACACAGGGAAGATGGCTACACCTTC. As protein: CASSRHREDGYTF.